One sample yielded the 9 T cell receptor beta chains listed below, sequenced in a study of shared clonotypes between healthy human individuals. Profiled with immunoSEQ multiplex PCR; TCRdb holds only in-frame clones, not every one. The profile shows a few hundred thousand clones, around three quarters of them singletons. Sequenced input: PBMCs. The receptors stem from a woman aged 40 to 55 in good health. Some clones in this sample may be carry-over from other donors' samples.

Worth noting for this clone: A much larger clone differs by one base, so this may be a read error. This same CDR3 is encoded by further DNA sequences in the sample. The genes are TRBV30 and TRBJ2-4, with D perhaps matching TRBD1 or TRBD2 (7 bases each). The CDR3 covers 16 residues. With 0 bases removed from V and 12 bases from J, the gap between germline ends came to 24 bases. The germline CDR1 and CDR2 sequences are GTSNPN and SVGIG (reference sequence). The CDR3 spells CAWSVGLGTAGKTQYF. CDR3 nucleotides: TGTGCCTGGAGTGTTGGCTTAGGGACAGCGGGAAAAACTCAGTACTTC.

The chain joins TRBV9 to TRBJ2-1, with 9 bases that match TRBD2. V lost 4 bases and J lost 7; bases outside the gene matches: 12. Germline-derived CDR1 and CDR2 are SGDLS and YYNGEE. CDR3 length: 16 residues. The CDR3 bases are TGTGCCAGCAGCTTAGGGGGTAGCGGGAGTTGGAATGAGCAGTTCTTC. It translates to CASSLGGSGSWNEQFF.

On this clone: A read error likely explains this, since a far larger clone differs by one base. In the same sample, other DNA sequences code for this CDR3. V usage is TRBV6-1 and J usage is TRBJ1-5; the D gene is possibly TRBD1 (6 bases). Germline CDR1 is MNHNS and CDR2 is SASEGT. The CDR3 totals 13 residues. The germline V and J ends were trimmed by 6 bases and 2 bases, with 8 bases remaining between them. The DNA of the CDR3 is TGTGCCAGCAGCCCAGGGGGCAATCAGCCCCAGCATTTT. Translating it yields CASSPGGNQPQHF.

The CDR3 DNA reads as TGTGCCAGCAGTGAGACGGGTTGGGATGGCTACACCTTC. It yields the protein CASSETGWDGYTF. The rearrangement joins TRBV6-6 to TRBJ1-2; no clear D. Deletions cut 5 bases from V and 6 bases from J, with 13 bases between. The CDR3 length is 13 residues. The V gene's germline CDR1 is MNHNY and CDR2 SVGAGI (reference sequence).

The chain is built from TRBV5-1 and TRBJ1-4; unclear D gene. V was trimmed by 4 bases and J by 0 bases, leaving 7 bases between them. The CDR3 has 14 residues. Germline V gene lookup returns CDR1 SGHRS and CDR2 YFSETQ. The CDR3 reads CASSGDATNEKLFF. The CDR3, as DNA: TGCGCCAGCAGCGGCGATGCAACTAATGAAAAACTGTTTTTT.

The V gene is TRBV11-2, the J gene TRBJ2-1; tentatively, D is TRBD2 (5 bases). This CDR3 has 14 amino acids. V lost 6 bases and J lost 5, with 14 bases in between. Germline values: CDR1 SGHAT, CDR2 FQNNGV. CDR3 sequence reads: CASRPALVNNEQFF. DNA of the CDR3: TGTGCCAGCAGACCAGCACTAGTTAACAATGAGCAGTTCTTC.

To note about this clone: Other DNA sequences in this sample translate to the same CDR3. The chain links TRBV7-8 to TRBJ2-3; D unresolved. This CDR3 comprises 14 residues. Germline CDR1 reads SGHVS; CDR2 reads FQNEAQ. The V end lost 3 bases, the J end lost 1 base, and 8 bases lay between the germline ends. The CDR3 nucleotides are TGTGCCAGCAGCTTGGGCAGGCGCACAGATACGCAGTATTTT. Its translation is CASSLGRRTDTQYF.

This chain joins TRBV6-5 and TRBJ2-7; unclear D gene. There are 15 residues in the CDR3. V lost 2 bases to trimming and J lost 2 bases, with 13 bases between them. Germline loops: CDR1 MNHEY, CDR2 SVGAGI. In DNA, the CDR3 is TGTGCCAGCAGTTACGAGCCAGCTCGACCCTACGAGCAGTACTTC. This sequence encodes CASSYEPARPYEQYF.

Turning to this clone: This is likely an artifact of a read error, given a far larger clone one base away. The CDR3 DNA is TGCGCCAGCAGCCAAGCGGCCGTAGGCAGCTACGAGCAGTACTTC. Protein sequence: CASSQAAVGSYEQYF. The rearrangement uses TRBV4-1 and TRBJ2-7; D is undetermined. V lost 1 base, J lost 3 bases, and 13 bases lay in between. Germline V gene lookup returns CDR1 MGHRA and CDR2 YSYEKL. The CDR3 spans 15 residues.